The 14 T cell receptor beta chains below were found in one sample sequenced in a study of cytomegalovirus exposure and HLA in healthy donors. The PCR used 60 Vbeta and 13 Jbeta primers. Sequenced by immunoSEQ multiplex PCR; TCRdb stores in-frame clones only, minus some. In the table there are 99,000 or so clones, approximately 14% of which are singletons. The sample was PBMCs. The origin of the receptors is a female donor in good health and CMV-seronegative.

This chain links TRBV19 with TRBJ1-3; TRBD1 matches 7 bases. CDR1 and CDR2 (germline): LNHDA, SQIVND (reference sequence). CDR3 length: 18 amino acids. Germline trimming cut 10 bases from V and 0 bases from J; bases unmatched to any gene: 18. CDR3 sequence reads: CATSPGQRRSVSGNTIYF. CDR3 bases: TGTGCCACCTCACCGGGACAGCGCCGATCAGTCTCTGGAAACACCATATATTTT. The full variable domain, in which reference TRBV19 and TRBJ1-3 provide the parts outside the CDR3, is DGGITQSPKYLFRKEGQNVTLSCEQNLNHDAMYWYRQDPGQGLRLIYYSQIVNDFQKGDIAEGYSVSREKKESFPLTVTSAQKNPTAFYLCATSPGQRRSVSGNTIYFGEGSWLTVV.

This clone was recorded a few times. This sequence joins TRBV30 and TRBJ1-4; tentative D call: TRBD1 (6 bases). Germline CDR1 is GTSNPN and CDR2 is SVGIG (reference sequence). The CDR3 consists of 14 residues. Trimming left V 0 bases short and J 8 bases short, with 13 bases between. The DNA for the CDR3 is TGTGCCTGGAGTGTGGGCCAGGGGACGGAAAAACTGTTTTTT. Translated, it gives CAWSVGQGTEKLFF.

This clone was detected a few times. The chain recombines TRBV7-9 with TRBJ1-1; the match to TRBD1 covers 7 bases. There are 14 residues in the CDR3. V lost 6 bases to trimming and J lost 3 bases; unmatched junction nucleotides: 7. Germline loops: CDR1 SEHNR, CDR2 FQNEAQ (reference sequence). CDR3 sequence: CASRTGTADTEAFF. The CDR3 DNA follows: TGTGCCAGCAGAACCGGGACAGCTGACACTGAAGCTTTCTTT.

This clone has more than one count but fewer than ten. This chain joins TRBV2 and TRBJ2-2, with TRBD2 matching 14 bases. This CDR3 region has 20 residues. CDR1 is SNHLY, CDR2 FYNNEI, per germline. Trimming cost V 0 bases and J 0 bases; bases outside gene matches: 6. In DNA form, the CDR3 reads TGTGCCAGCAGTGAAGCGCCGGGGACTAGCGGGGGCCCGAACACCGGGGAGCTGTTTTTT. It encodes CASSEAPGTSGGPNTGELFF.

The genes are TRBV19 and TRBJ1-1; D is ambiguous. Germline V CDR1 and CDR2: LNHDA, SQIVND (reference sequence). The CDR3 consists of 12 residues. V was trimmed by 4 bases and J by 7 bases, leaving 10 bases between them. The CDR3: CASSRFNGEAFF. The CDR3 bases are TGTGCCAGTAGTAGGTTCAACGGTGAAGCTTTCTTT.

This clone was picked up a small number of times. The chain employs TRBV4-3 and TRBJ2-5, with TRBD2 matching over 12 bases. Looked up from germline, CDR1 is LGHNA and CDR2 is YSLEER. The J segment lost 1 base and the V segment lost 0 bases, leaving 3 bases of the junction unmatched. This CDR3 is built from 17 residues. CDR3 sequence: CASSQDLLAGGQETQYF. The CDR3, as DNA: TGCGCCAGCAGCCAAGATCTACTAGCGGGGGGCCAAGAGACCCAGTACTTC.

The chain uses TRBV30 and TRBJ2-3; D gene uncertain. This CDR3 spans 12 amino acids. The germline CDR1 and CDR2 sequences are GTSNPN and SVGIG (reference sequence). V shed 0 bases and J shed 5 bases, with 6 bases lying between them. The CDR3 reads CAWSVSRDTQYF. The CDR3 DNA sequence: TGTGCCTGGAGTGTAAGTAGAGATACGCAGTATTTT.

This chain links TRBV28 with TRBJ2-7; 7 bases are shared with TRBD1. The junction had 10 bases not matched to a gene; V was cut back by 6 bases and J by 5 bases. This CDR3 region has 14 residues. Germline CDR1 and CDR2: MDHEN and SYDVKM. The CDR3 reads CASSRRATGNEQYF. DNA for the CDR3: TGTGCCAGCAGCCGCCGCGCGACAGGGAACGAGCAGTACTTC.

This rearrangement joins TRBV7-9 to TRBJ2-7; TRBD1 matches at 7 bases. The CDR3 length is 16 residues. CDR1 and CDR2 (germline): SEHNR, FQNEAQ (reference sequence). With 1 base clipped from V and 2 bases from J, the junction kept 8 bases outside the gene matches. The CDR3 nucleotides read TGTGCCAGCAGCTTAGGAAGACAGGGTAAAGCCTACGAGCAGTACTTC. Its translation: CASSLGRQGKAYEQYF.

Only a few counts were recorded for this clone. The V and J genes are TRBV4-1 and TRBJ2-2, with a weak D call TRBD2 (6 bases). With 4 bases removed from V and 7 bases from J, the gap between germline ends came to 7 bases. This CDR3 has 12 residues. The germline CDR1 and CDR2 sequences are MGHRA and YSYEKL. Here the CDR3 DNA reads TGCGCCAGCAGCCTGGGGGGCGGGGAGCTGTTTTTT. Protein sequence: CASSLGGGELFF.

This clone was counted only a few times. Distinct nucleotide sequences in the sample also encode this CDR3. This sequence joins TRBV30 and TRBJ1-4, with D maybe TRBD1 (5 bases). The CDR3 runs to 12 residues. CDR1 and CDR2 from the germline V gene are GTSNPN and SVGIG (reference sequence). The V and J ends lost 5 bases and 7 bases respectively, with 11 bases between them. The CDR3 spells CAWGGGREKLFF. CDR3 coding DNA: TGTGCCTGGGGGGGAGGGCGTGAAAAACTGTTTTTT.

This clone showed up just a few times. The V call is TRBV19, the J call TRBJ2-7; 9 nucleotides agree with TRBD2. Germline lookup yields CDR1 LNHDA and CDR2 SQIVND (reference sequence). The V segment lost 5 bases and the J segment 2 bases; nucleotides outside the gene matches: 10. The CDR3 is made up of 16 amino acids. CDR3 sequence: CASSPRGSGSPYEQYF. The CDR3 DNA reads TGTGCCAGTAGTCCCCGGGGTAGCGGGAGCCCCTACGAGCAGTACTTC.

This clone was counted between two and nine times. The V gene is TRBV10-3, the J gene TRBJ2-1; 11 nucleotides match TRBD2. There are 12 residues in the CDR3. Unmatched junction bases numbered 3, after V lost 10 bases and J lost 7 bases. Germline V lookup: CDR1 ENHRY, CDR2 SYGVKD. CDR3 coding DNA: TGTGCCACGACTAGCGGGATTAATGAGCAGTTCTTC. It encodes CATTSGINEQFF.

The chain links TRBV5-6 to TRBJ2-7; 7 bases match TRBD1. The V segment lost 4 bases and the J segment 2 bases; nucleotides outside the gene matches: 3. The CDR3 runs 13 residues. The germline V gene encodes CDR1 SGHDT and CDR2 YYEEEE. CDR3 sequence: CASSPGQPYEQYF. The CDR3 coding sequence is TGTGCCAGCAGCCCGGGACAGCCCTACGAGCAGTACTTC.